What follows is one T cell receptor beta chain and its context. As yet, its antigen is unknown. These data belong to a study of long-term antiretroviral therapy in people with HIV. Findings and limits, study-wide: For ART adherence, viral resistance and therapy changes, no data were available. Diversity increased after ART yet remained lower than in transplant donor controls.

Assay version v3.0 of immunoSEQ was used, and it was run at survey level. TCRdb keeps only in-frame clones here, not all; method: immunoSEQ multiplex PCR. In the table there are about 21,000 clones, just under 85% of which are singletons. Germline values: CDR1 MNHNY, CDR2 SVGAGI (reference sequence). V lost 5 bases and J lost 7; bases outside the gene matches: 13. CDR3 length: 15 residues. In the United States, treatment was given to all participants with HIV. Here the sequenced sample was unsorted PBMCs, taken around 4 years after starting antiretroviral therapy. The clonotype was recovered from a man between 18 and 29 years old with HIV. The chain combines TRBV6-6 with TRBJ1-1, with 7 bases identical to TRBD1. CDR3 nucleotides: TGTGCCAGCAGTAACAGGGGAGGGGGAGGTGGTGAAGCTTTCTTT. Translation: CASSNRGGGGGEAFF.